This T cell receptor (beta chain) was sequenced for a study of T cells in Graves' hyperthyroidism and ophthalmopathy (dated by TCRdb to about 2019). For the study in its entirety: Peripheral blood samples were taken at the time of initial diagnosis, prior to any treatment. To identify distinguishing TCR V-J signatures, a discovery cohort of 90 to 100 patients was used, comprising some 45 with Graves' ophthalmopathy and 57 with stable Graves' hyperthyroidism. Prospective prediction of ophthalmopathy was tested in an independent validation cohort of some 19 hyperthyroidism patients and around 16 patients who later progressed to ophthalmopathy. The 75 to 100 discovery patients were randomly split 7:3 into training and test sets. In roughly six Graves' hyperthyroidism patients, the study also compared T-cell repertoires from thyroid tissue with T-cell repertoires from blood. Following sampling, methimazole starting at 30 mg daily was given to hyperthyroidism patients, and high-dose intravenous methylprednisolone was given to ophthalmopathy patients. The paper reports TCR Vbeta CDR3 sequencing of approximately 140 peripheral blood samples: around 45 ophthalmopathy, fewer than 80 hyperthyroidism and 17 progressor patients. The paper as a whole reports these results and caveats: No statistical method was used to fix the sample size in advance, and group allocation was not hidden from the investigators. In validation, progression to ophthalmopathy was predicted by the model with about 70% sensitivity and approximately 78% specificity, a median of approximately 6.5 months before onset. Most expanded thyroid clonotypes (frequency above 0.001) were also found in blood, which suggests that blood repertoires may mirror thyroid immune responses. Ophthalmopathy was separated from stable hyperthyroidism by a 13 V-J signature model, with over 85% sensitivity and 81% to 82% specificity obtained in cross-validation and 80%/75% obtained in testing.

Stable Graves' hyperthyroidism was defined as no progression to ophthalmopathy during 18 months of follow-up. Hyperthyroidism patients were newly diagnosed, with disease duration under 2 months, and aged 18 to 65 years. Patients with uncontrolled infections, other autoimmune diseases, pregnancy or lactation were excluded. Diagnoses were established on the basis of clinical symptoms, serum thyroxine and TRAb, thyroid ultrasound, and orbital computed tomography. PBMCs were separated from roughly 9.6 ml of fresh peripheral blood using Ficoll-Paque density gradient centrifugation. Trizol reagent was used to extract total RNA, and RNA quality was then checked on an Agilent 2100 Bioanalyzer. Counted from cysteine to phenylalanine, this CDR3 has 14 amino acids. The entry retains the CDR3 DNA only, 42 bases that are in frame from base 1. From a lookup of the germline V gene (reference sequence), CDR1 and CDR2 are LGHDT and YNNKEL. Cut back by 2 bases and 9 bases, the V and J ends lie 14 bases apart.

Amplification of TCR beta CDR3 regions was carried out from RNA transcripts. For the first round of RT-PCR on the TCR CDR3, the HTBI primer set was used together with the Qiagen OneStep RT-PCR kit. The libraries were constructed in a second round of multiplex PCR and then size-selected and purified. The libraries were sequenced on an Illumina HiSeq2000 using paired-end 100 bp reads. The authors' analysis ran thus. SOAPnuke was used to process the raw data, with reads discarded if the reads contained adapters or uncalled bases, had a mean Phred below 15, or lacked an exact constant-primer or identifier match. COPE v1.2.5 was used to merge the high-quality paired reads, and each unique nucleotide sequence was defined as a clonotype. MiTCR v1.1 was used to align clonotypes to the IMGT TRBV, TRBD and TRBJ reference segments. Analysis was restricted to V-J combinations with a frequency above 0.0001, which covered roughly 99% of repertoires. The TCS score was defined as F50 (clonal expansion) divided by E x V (chaos), with BLOSUM62-based TCRdist calculated between CDR3 peptides within each V-J. Welch's t-statistics and random forest reduced roughly 500 V-J features to some 14, which were used in a naive Bayes classifier (R e1071). Through fastp at Q25 and MiXCR, TCRdb rebuilt clones from the public reads, retaining in-frame beta chains. Rows merge per CDR3 protein into single entries with the most common DNA and genes. What appears here as the V and J calls and clone size reflects TCRdb's work, not the paper's. The sample data list approximately 590,000 distinct CDR3 sequences, and approximately 15% of these were observed just once. In total, the top ten clones hold 6.5% to 8% of the sample.

This clonotype was picked up many times. What antigen it recognizes has not been identified. No much larger clone exists at a distance of one base, and base qualities are not known. The sample consisted of blood. The TCR comes from a woman aged 25 to 39 with Graves' hyperthyroidism. The chain is encoded by TRBV3-1 joined to TRBJ2-1; a weak D assignment points to TRBD1 (5 bases agree). This receptor carries the CDR3 CASSQSRGAVEQFF. The sequence in DNA is TGTGCCAGCAGCCAATCAAGGGGCGCAGTTGAGCAGTTCTTC.